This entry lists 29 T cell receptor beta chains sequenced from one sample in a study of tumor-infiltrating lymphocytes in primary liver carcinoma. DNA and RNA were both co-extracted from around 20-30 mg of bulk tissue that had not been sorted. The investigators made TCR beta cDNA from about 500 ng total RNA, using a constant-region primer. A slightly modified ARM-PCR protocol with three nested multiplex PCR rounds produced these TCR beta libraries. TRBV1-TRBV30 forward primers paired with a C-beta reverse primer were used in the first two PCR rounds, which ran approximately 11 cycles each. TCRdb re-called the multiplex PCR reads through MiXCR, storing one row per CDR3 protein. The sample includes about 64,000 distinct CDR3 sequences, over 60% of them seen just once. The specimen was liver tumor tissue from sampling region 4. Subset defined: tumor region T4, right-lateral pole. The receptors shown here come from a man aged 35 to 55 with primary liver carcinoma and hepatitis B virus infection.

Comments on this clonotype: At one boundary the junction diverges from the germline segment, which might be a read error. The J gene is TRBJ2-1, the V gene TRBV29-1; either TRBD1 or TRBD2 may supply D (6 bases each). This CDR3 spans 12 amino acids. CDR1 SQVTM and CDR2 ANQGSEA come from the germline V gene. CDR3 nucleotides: TGCAGCGTCCGGGCCGGGGGAAATGGACAGTTCTTT. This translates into CSVRAGGNGQFF.

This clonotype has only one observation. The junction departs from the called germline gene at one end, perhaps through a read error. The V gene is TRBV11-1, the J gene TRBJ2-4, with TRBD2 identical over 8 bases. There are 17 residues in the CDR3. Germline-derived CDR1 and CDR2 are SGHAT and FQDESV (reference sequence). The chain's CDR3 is CASSFPGISGTKNTQYF. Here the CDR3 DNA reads TGTGCCAGTAGCTTTCCCGGGATTAGCGGGACCAAAAACACTCAGTACTTC.

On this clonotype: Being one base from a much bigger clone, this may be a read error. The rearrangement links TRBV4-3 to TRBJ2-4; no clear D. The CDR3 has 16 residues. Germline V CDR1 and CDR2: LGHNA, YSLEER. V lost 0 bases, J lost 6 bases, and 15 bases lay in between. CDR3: CASSQDGSLVINIQYF. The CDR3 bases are TGCGCCAGCAGCCAAGATGGCAGCCTAGTCATAAACATTCAGTACTTC.

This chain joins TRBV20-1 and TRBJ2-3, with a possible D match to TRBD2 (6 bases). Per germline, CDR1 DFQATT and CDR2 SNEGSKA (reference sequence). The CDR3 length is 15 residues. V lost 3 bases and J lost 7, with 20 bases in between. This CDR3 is CSASVLAGGPNTQYF. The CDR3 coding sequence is TGCAGTGCTAGCGTACTAGCTGGAGGGCCAAATACGCAGTATTTT.

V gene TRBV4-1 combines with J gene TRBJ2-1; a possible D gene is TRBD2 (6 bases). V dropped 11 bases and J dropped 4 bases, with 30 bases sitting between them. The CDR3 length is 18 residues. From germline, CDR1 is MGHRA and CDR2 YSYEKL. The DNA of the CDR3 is TGCGCCTGCTGCCAAGGCTTCCGGGAGTTATCTAAGTACAATGAGCAGTTCTTC. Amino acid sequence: CACCQGFRELSKYNEQFF.

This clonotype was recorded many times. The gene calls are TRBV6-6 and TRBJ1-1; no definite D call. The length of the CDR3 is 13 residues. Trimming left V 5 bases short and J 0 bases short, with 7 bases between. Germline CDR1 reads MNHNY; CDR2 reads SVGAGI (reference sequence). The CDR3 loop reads CASSRDLNTEAFF. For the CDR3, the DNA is TGTGCCAGCAGTCGGGATCTGAACACTGAAGCTTTCTTT.

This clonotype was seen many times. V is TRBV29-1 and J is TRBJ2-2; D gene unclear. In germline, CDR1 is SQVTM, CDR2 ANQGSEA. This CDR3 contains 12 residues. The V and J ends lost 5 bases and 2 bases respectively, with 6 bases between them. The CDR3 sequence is CSVMGNTGELFF. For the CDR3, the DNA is TGCAGCGTTATGGGTAACACCGGGGAGCTGTTTTTT.

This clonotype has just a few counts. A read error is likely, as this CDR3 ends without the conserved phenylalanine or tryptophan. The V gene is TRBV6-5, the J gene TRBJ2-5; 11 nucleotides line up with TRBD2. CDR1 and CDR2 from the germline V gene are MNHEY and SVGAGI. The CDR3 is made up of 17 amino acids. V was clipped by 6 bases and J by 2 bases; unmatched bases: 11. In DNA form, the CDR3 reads TGTGCCAGCAGCGCGGACACTAGCGGGGGACTTCAAGAGACCCAGTACTTA. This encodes CASSADTSGGLQETQYL.

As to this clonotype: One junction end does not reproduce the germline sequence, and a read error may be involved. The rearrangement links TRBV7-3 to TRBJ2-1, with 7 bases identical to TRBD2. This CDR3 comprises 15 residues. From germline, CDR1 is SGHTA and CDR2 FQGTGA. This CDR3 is CGSSSRLASWGEQFF. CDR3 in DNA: TGTGGCAGCAGCTCAAGACTAGCTTCGTGGGGTGAGCAGTTCTTC.

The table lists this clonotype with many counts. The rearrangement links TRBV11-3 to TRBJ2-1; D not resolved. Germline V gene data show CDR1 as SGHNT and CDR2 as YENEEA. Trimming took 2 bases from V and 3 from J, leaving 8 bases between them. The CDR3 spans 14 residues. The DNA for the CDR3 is TGTGCCAGCAGCTTATTTCCGGACTACAATGAGCAGTTCTTC. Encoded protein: CASSLFPDYNEQFF.

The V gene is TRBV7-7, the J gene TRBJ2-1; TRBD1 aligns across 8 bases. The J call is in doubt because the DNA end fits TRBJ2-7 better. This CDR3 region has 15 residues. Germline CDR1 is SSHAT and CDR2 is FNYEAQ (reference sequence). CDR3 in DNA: TGTGCCAGCAGCTTACGGGACAGGACCAACAATGAGCAGTACTTC. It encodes CASSLRDRTNNEQYF.

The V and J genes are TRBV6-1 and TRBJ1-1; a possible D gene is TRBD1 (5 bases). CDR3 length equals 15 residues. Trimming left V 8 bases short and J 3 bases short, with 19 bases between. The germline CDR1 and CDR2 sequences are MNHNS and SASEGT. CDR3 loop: CASGGDLGVDTEAFF. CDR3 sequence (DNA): TGTGCCAGCGGTGGAGACCTGGGGGTAGACACTGAAGCTTTCTTT.

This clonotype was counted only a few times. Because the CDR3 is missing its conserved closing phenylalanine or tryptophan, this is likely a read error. For the CDR3, the DNA is TGTGCCAGCAGCTTAGATTTTATAGCGGGAGGGATGAGTGAAGAGACCCAGTACTCC. Its protein is CASSLDFIAGGMSEETQYS. J is TRBJ2-5 and V is TRBV7-8, with 11 bases lining up with TRBD2. The CDR3 has 19 amino acids. V trimming: 1 base; J trimming: 3 bases; junction bases outside the gene matches: 13. The germline CDR1 and CDR2 sequences are SGHVS and FQNEAQ.

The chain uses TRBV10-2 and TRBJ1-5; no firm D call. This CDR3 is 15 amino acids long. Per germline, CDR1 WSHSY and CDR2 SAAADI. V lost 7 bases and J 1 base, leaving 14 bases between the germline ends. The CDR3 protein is CASKEESRSNQPQHF. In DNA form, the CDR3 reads TGCGCCAGCAAGGAGGAATCGAGGAGCAATCAGCCCCAGCATTTT.

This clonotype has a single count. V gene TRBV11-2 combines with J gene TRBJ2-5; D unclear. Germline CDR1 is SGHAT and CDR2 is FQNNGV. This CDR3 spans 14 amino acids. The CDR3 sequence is CGICLLSGQETQYF. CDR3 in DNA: TGTGGCATCTGCTTACTGTCAGGCCAAGAGACCCAGTACTTC.

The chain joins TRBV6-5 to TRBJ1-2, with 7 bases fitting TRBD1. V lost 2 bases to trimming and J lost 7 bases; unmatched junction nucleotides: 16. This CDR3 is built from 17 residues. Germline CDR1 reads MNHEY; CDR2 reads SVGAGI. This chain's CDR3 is CASSYGTEALFWGGYTF. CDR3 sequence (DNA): TGTGCCAGCAGTTACGGGACAGAGGCACTATTTTGGGGTGGCTACACCTTC.

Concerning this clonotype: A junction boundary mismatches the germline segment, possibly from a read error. This CDR3 reads CARSSLQSMTSGTDTQYF. CDR3 in DNA: TGTGCCAGAAGTTCACTCCAGTCTATGACTAGCGGGACGGACACGCAGTACTTC. The chain links TRBV6-5 to TRBJ2-7, with 11 nucleotides matching TRBD2. Germline assignment: CDR1 MNHEY and CDR2 SVGAGI. The CDR3 loop spans 18 amino acids.

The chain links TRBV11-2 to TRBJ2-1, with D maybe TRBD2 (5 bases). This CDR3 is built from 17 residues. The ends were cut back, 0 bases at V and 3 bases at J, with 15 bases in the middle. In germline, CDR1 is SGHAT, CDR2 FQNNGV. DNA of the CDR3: TGTGCCAGCAGCTTAGATAAGGGCTGGAGGTTCTACAATGAGCAGTTCTTC. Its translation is CASSLDKGWRFYNEQFF. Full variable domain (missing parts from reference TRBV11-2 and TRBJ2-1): EAGVAQSPRYKIIEKRQSVAFWCNPISGHATLYWYQQILGQGPKLLIQFQNNGVVDDSQLPKDRFSAERLKGVDSTLKIQPAKLEDSAVYLCASSLDKGWRFYNEQFFGPGTRLTVL.

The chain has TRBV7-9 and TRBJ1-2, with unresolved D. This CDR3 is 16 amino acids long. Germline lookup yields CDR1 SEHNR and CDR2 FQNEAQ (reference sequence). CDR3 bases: TGTGTCACCAGCCTCGAGGGCAGGCTGTCCCAGTATGGCTACACCTTC. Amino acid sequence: CVTSLEGRLSQYGYTF.

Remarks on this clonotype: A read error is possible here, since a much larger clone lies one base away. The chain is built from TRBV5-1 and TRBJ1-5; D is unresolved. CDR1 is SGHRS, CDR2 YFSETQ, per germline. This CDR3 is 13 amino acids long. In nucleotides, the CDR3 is TGCACCAGCAGCTCAGGACTGGAACAGCCCCAGCATTTT. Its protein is CTSSSGLEQPQHF.

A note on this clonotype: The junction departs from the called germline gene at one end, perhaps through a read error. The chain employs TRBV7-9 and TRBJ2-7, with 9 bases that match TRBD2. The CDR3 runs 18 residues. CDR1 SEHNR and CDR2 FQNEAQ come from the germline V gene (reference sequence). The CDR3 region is CVSSGGTSRNQRPYEQYF. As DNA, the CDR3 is TGTGTCAGCAGCGGCGGGACTAGCAGGAACCAGCGTCCATACGAGCAGTACTTC.

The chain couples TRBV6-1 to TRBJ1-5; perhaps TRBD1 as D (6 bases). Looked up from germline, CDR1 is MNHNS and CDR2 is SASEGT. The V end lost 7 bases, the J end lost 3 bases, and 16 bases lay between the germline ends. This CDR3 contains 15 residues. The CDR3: CASNVTGAFNQPQHF. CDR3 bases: TGTGCCAGCAATGTCACGGGGGCCTTCAATCAGCCCCAGCATTTT.

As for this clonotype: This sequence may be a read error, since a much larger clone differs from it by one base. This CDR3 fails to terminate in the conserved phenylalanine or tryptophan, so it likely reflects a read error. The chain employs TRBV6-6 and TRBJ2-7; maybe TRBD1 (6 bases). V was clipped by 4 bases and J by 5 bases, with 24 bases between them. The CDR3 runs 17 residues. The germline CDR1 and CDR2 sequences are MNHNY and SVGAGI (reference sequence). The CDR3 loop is CASSSSSNQGPRDEQYS. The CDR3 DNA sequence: TGTGCCAGCAGTTCCTCGTCGAACCAGGGGCCTAGGGACGAGCAGTACTCC.

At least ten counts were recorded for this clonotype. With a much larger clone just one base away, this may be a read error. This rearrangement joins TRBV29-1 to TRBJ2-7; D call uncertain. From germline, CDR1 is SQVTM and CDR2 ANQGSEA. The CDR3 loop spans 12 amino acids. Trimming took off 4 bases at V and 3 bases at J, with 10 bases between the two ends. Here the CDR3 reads CSVGRNGYEQYF. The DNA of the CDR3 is TGCAGCGTTGGCAGGAACGGCTACGAGCAGTACTTC.

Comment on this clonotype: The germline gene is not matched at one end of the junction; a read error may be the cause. This chain's CDR3 is CSVAGVTSYEQYF. CDR3 bases: TGTAGTGTTGCAGGTGTTACCTCCTACGAGCAGTACTTC. The chain carries TRBV29-1 and TRBJ2-7; unclear D gene. In germline, CDR1 is SQVTM, CDR2 ANQGSEA. The CDR3 is 13 amino acids.

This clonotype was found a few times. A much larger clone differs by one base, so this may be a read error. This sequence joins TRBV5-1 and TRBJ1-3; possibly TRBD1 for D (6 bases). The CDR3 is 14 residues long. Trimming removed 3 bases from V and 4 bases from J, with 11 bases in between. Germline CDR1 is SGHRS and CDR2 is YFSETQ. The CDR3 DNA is TGCGCCAGCAGCTCACAGGGATCAGGAAACACCATATATTTT. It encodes CASSSQGSGNTIYF.

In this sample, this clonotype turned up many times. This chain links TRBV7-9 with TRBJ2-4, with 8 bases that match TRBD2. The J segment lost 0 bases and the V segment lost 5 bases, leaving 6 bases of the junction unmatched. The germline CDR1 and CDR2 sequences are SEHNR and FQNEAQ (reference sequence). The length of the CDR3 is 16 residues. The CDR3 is CASSPTSGVAKNIQYF. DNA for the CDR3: TGTGCCAGCAGCCCTACTAGCGGTGTAGCCAAAAACATTCAGTACTTC.

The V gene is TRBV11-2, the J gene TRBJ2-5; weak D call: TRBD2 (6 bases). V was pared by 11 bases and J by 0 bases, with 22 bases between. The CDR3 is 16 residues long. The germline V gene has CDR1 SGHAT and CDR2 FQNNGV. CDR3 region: CAYRSRDSAHQETQYF. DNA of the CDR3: TGTGCCTACAGATCCCGGGACTCGGCCCACCAAGAGACCCAGTACTTC.

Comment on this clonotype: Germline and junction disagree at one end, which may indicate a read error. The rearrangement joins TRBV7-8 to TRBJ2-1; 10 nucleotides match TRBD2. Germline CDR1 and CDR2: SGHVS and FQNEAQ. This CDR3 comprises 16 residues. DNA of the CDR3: TGTGCCAGTAGCTTAAAATTAGCGGGAGGCTCTATTGAGCAGTTCTTC. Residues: CASSLKLAGGSIEQFF.